The entry below gives a single T cell receptor beta chain sequence along with its context. The data derive from a study of shared clonotypes between healthy human individuals. Donors had no recently reported acute infections or vaccinations and were HIV-negative. Germline loops: CDR1 SNHLY, CDR2 FYNNEI. Trimming at V came to 7 bases and at J to 5 bases, leaving 10 bases not matched to a gene. The CDR3 spans 15 residues. Here immunoSEQ multiplex PCR was the method, and the copy in TCRdb shows in-frame clones only, minus some. This table has some 2,100,000 clones, more than 90% appearing once. Sequencing input: naive CD4+ T cells sorted from blood. Subset: CD45RA+ positively selected. The genes are TRBV2 and TRBJ2-3, with 9 bases matching TRBD1. The receptor was isolated from a man between 18 and 35 years old in good health. The CDR3 sequence is CASTEDRGRGDTQYF. In DNA form, the CDR3 reads TGTGCCAGCACCGAGGACAGGGGCAGGGGAGATACGCAGTATTTT.